Below, one T cell receptor beta chain is given with its context. Its antigen remains unknown. The data were obtained in a study of blood T cells in healthy people across ages. General study results and limits: It was held that diversity estimates obtained from one million T cells represented underestimates.

A second about 7 to 11 cycle PCR used barcoded and J-beta primers. TCRdb fed the 5' RACE reads into MiXCR, producing one record per CDR3 protein. This repertoire shows over a million distinct CDR3 sequences, approximately 59% found once; its top ten account for roughly 6.3%. The CDR3 consists of 14 residues. From germline, CDR1 is SEHNR and CDR2 FQNEAQ (reference sequence). Sequencing was performed on blood. The clonotype was recovered from a man between 18 and 35 years old in good health. The rearrangement joins TRBV7-9 to TRBJ2-4, with D maybe TRBD1 (5 bases). The J call may be faulty, since TRBJ2-7 better matches the DNA end. The CDR3 bases are TGTGCCAGCAGCTCACCGGGCCAAAGGGGCGAGCAGTACTTC. Protein product: CASSSPGQRGEQYF.